The sequence of this TCR beta chain was determined in a study of response to subunit inactivated influenza vaccine. Study results and limitations: A suggestion made by the authors is that each seasonal influenza vaccination recruits few new T cells.

From the RT-PCR reads, TCRdb called clonotypes with MiXCR, one entry per CDR3 protein. The sample includes approximately 520,000 distinct CDR3 sequences, roughly 25% seen only once; the top ten take 1.5% to 2%. A word on this clonotype: Its antigen remains unidentified.

This CDR3 comprises 15 residues. Germline V gene sequence: CDR1 MNHEY, CDR2 SVGEGT. Losses at the gene ends were 7 bases for V and 4 bases for J; bases not matched to a gene: 9. The sequencing here drew on CD4+ T cells sorted from PBMCs, taken 5 days after vaccination. This clonotype was sampled from a man over 45 who received an inactivated influenza vaccine. The V gene is TRBV6-2 or TRBV6-3, the J gene TRBJ2-1, with 8 positions matching TRBD2. The CDR3, as DNA: TGTGCCAGCATCTCAGCGGGAGTGGGGTACAATGAGCAGTTCTTC. This translates into CASISAGVGYNEQFF.